Presented here are 15 T cell receptor beta chains from one specimen sequenced in a study of technical replicates of blood from a handful of donors. Only in-frame clones appear in the TCRdb table, and some are missing; sequencing was by immunoSEQ multiplex PCR. The sample yields roughly 64,000 clones, approximately 86% seen once. Input material: PBMCs. Source of these receptors: a human donor in good health. Some clones in this sample may be carry-over from other donors' samples.

Only one count was recorded for this clone. CDR3 sequence reads: CASSLAGRNIPMVGYTF. The CDR3 DNA follows: TGTGCCAGCAGCTTAGCGGGCAGAAACATACCTATGGTCGGCTACACCTTC. The rearrangement uses TRBV11-1 and TRBJ1-2; D gene uncertain. This CDR3 has 17 amino acids. From germline, CDR1 is SGHAT and CDR2 FQDESV (reference sequence). Deletions cut 0 bases from V and 8 bases from J, with 22 bases between.

The chain has TRBV9 and TRBJ2-5; 11 positions agree with TRBD2. This CDR3 region has 16 residues. The ends lost 0 bases at V and 7 bases at J; junction bases unmatched: 8. The germline V gene encodes CDR1 SGDLS and CDR2 YYNGEE. The CDR3: CASSVGGTSGPGTQYF. In DNA, the CDR3 is TGTGCCAGCAGCGTAGGAGGGACTAGCGGCCCGGGGACCCAGTACTTC. The full variable domain, in which reference TRBV9 and TRBJ2-5 provide the parts outside the CDR3, is DSGVTQTPKHLITATGQRVTLRCSPRSGDLSVYWYQQSLDQGLQFLIQYYNGEERAKGNILERFSAQQFPDLHSELNLSSLELGDSALYFCASSVGGTSGPGTQYFGPGTRLLVL.

V usage is TRBV7-9 and J usage is TRBJ1-4; 9 bases match TRBD1. Looked up from germline, CDR1 is SEHNR and CDR2 is FQNEAQ (reference sequence). This CDR3 is built from 14 residues. V lost 5 bases, J lost 6 bases, and 4 bases stayed unmatched. The CDR3 DNA follows: TGTGCCAGCAGCAAGGGACAGGGTTATGAAAAACTGTTTTTT. Protein product: CASSKGQGYEKLFF.

The chain couples TRBV5-1 to TRBJ2-3; TRBD2 agrees at 7 bases. CDR1 is SGHRS and CDR2 is YFSETQ in the germline V gene. The CDR3 has 12 amino acids. V trimming: 6 bases; J trimming: 4 bases; junction bases outside the gene matches: 2. In DNA, the CDR3 is TGCGCCAGCAAGGCGGGAGCAGATACGCAGTATTTT. Translating gives CASKAGADTQYF.

This chain connects TRBV4-2 to TRBJ2-1; TRBD2 matches at 13 bases. The V segment lost 4 bases and the J segment 0 bases; nucleotides outside the gene matches: 6. CDR3 length: 18 residues. The germline V gene has CDR1 LGHNA and CDR2 YNFKEQ. The DNA of the CDR3 is TGTGCCAGCAGCCTGAGACTAGCGGGGGGAAACTCCTACAATGAGCAGTTCTTC. It encodes CASSLRLAGGNSYNEQFF.

V gene TRBV2 combines with J gene TRBJ1-6; TRBD1 is a possible D gene (6 bases). V was pared by 3 bases and J by 9 bases, with 12 bases between. The CDR3 runs 14 residues. CDR1 is SNHLY, CDR2 FYNNEI, per germline. In nucleotides, the CDR3 is TGTGCCAGCAGTGAGGCACAAGGGGGTTCACCCCTCCACTTT. Translated, it gives CASSEAQGGSPLHF. The complete variable domain, with remaining parts taken from reference TRBV2 and TRBJ1-6, reads EPEVTQTPSHQVTQMGQEVILRCVPISNHLYFYWYRQILGQKVEFLVSFYNNEISEKSEIFDDQFSVERPDGSNFTLKIRSTKLEDSAMYFCASSEAQGGSPLHFGNGTRLTVT.

V usage is TRBV5-1 and J usage is TRBJ1-3; no definite D call. The CDR3 covers 14 residues. Between the trimmed V and J ends, which lost 0 bases and 0 bases, there was a span of 4 bases. Per the germline V gene, CDR1 is SGHRS and CDR2 is YFSETQ. The CDR3 DNA follows: TGCGCCAGCAGCTTGGGCGGCTCTGGAAACACCATATATTTT. Encoded protein: CASSLGGSGNTIYF.

J is TRBJ1-2 and V is TRBV4-2; D may be TRBD1 (5 bases). Germline V gene sequence: CDR1 LGHNA, CDR2 YNFKEQ. The CDR3 is 13 amino acids. Trimming shortened V by 0 bases and J by 5 bases, and 7 bases separated the two germline ends. CDR3 protein: CASSQEEGYGYTF. CDR3 bases: TGTGCCAGCAGCCAAGAGGAGGGGTATGGCTACACCTTC.

This sequence joins TRBV6-4 and TRBJ1-2, with no clear D. V was shortened by 6 bases and J by 2 bases, with 16 bases between the two germline ends. The CDR3 contains 15 residues. Germline CDR1 MRHNA, CDR2 SNTAGT. The CDR3 sequence: CASRAGQNGNYGYTF. The CDR3 bases are TGTGCCAGCAGAGCGGGTCAAAACGGGAACTATGGCTACACCTTC.

The chain recombines TRBV25-1 with TRBJ1-1; 7 bases are a match to TRBD1. Trimming took 3 bases from V and 1 from J; bases not matched to a gene: 2. In germline, CDR1 is MGHDK, CDR2 SYGVNS. The CDR3 has 14 amino acids. The CDR3 sequence is CASSDRDRNTEAFF. The DNA of the CDR3 is TGTGCCAGCAGTGACCGGGACAGGAACACTGAAGCTTTCTTT.

The rearrangement uses TRBV6-1 and TRBJ2-3; TRBD1 matches 12 bases. Germline lookup yields CDR1 MNHNS and CDR2 SASEGT. Germline trimming cut 5 bases from V and 5 bases from J; bases unmatched to any gene: 5. The length of the CDR3 is 15 residues. The CDR3 spells CASSPGTGGLDTQYF. The CDR3 region has the DNA TGTGCCAGCAGTCCCGGGACAGGGGGCTTAGATACGCAGTATTTT.

This clone was picked up one time. The chain couples TRBV5-1 to TRBJ1-5, with D possibly matching TRBD1 (5 bases). Trimming took off 0 bases at V and 0 bases at J, with 7 bases between the two ends. Germline V gene data show CDR1 as SGHRS and CDR2 as YFSETQ. The CDR3 has 15 amino acids. The CDR3 protein is CASSLEGDSNQPQHF. CDR3 sequence (DNA): TGCGCCAGCAGCTTGGAAGGGGATAGCAATCAGCCCCAGCATTTT.

The chain employs TRBV5-6 and TRBJ1-5, with TRBD1 matching 7 bases. V dropped 2 bases and J dropped 2; count of bases not matched to a gene: 7. Germline V gene sequence: CDR1 SGHDT, CDR2 YYEEEE. The CDR3 extends over 16 amino acids. Here the CDR3 reads CASSFRQGWGNQPQHF. The CDR3 DNA reads TGTGCCAGCAGCTTCCGACAGGGCTGGGGCAATCAGCCCCAGCATTTT.

The genes are TRBV18 and TRBJ2-7, with TRBD2 as a possible D gene (6 bases). The V gene's germline CDR1 is KGHSH and CDR2 LQKENI. CDR3 length equals 17 residues. V was clipped by 3 bases and J by 1 base, with 19 bases between them. The CDR3 coding sequence is TGTGCCAGCTCACCGACTTCCATAAGCGGGCGTTCCTACGAGCAGTACTTC. Amino acid sequence: CASSPTSISGRSYEQYF. Combining the CDR3 with reference TRBV18 and TRBJ2-7 gives the whole variable domain NAGVMQNPRHLVRRRGQEARLRCSPMKGHSHVYWYRQLPEEGLKFMVYLQKENIIDESGMPKERFSAEFPKEGPSILRIQQVVRGDSAAYFCASSPTSISGRSYEQYFGPGTRLTVT.

This sequence joins TRBV28 and TRBJ2-3, with 8 bases fitting TRBD2. This CDR3 comprises 15 residues. Germline lookup yields CDR1 MDHEN and CDR2 SYDVKM. V was clipped by 7 bases and J by 5 bases; unmatched bases: 11. In DNA form, the CDR3 reads TGTGCCAGCATCGGTCGGCGGGGGGTGGAAGATACGCAGTATTTT. This encodes CASIGRRGVEDTQYF.